The 16 T cell receptor beta chains presented below share a single source sample, sequenced in a study of graft-versus-host responses after intestinal transplantation (dated by TCRdb to the early 2020s). The antigens of these receptors remain unknown. The method behind the library was the immunoSEQ multiplex PCR assay. As stored in TCRdb, this immuneACCESS dataset retains in-frame rearrangements with V and J assigned. A fraction of the clones does not appear; measured against another copy, unresolved V genes explain less than half of the discrepancy, and the remainder lacks a known reason. The sample includes 93,000 or so clones, with roughly 93% observed a single time. The ten largest clones add up to 1.2% of the sample. The time point label corresponds to: cells obtained before transplantation from donor or recipient. This specimen was unstimulated CD8+ T cells sorted from spleen or lymph node cells, taken before intestinal transplant. These receptors were obtained from a human donor who received an intestinal transplant.

The chain couples TRBV2 to TRBJ1-5; D gene ambiguous. There are 13 residues in the CDR3. In germline, CDR1 is SNHLY, CDR2 FYNNEI. Trimming stripped 6 bases from V and 0 bases from J, with 6 bases between. The CDR3: CASRGYSNQPQHF. The DNA of the CDR3 is TGTGCCAGCAGGGGTTATAGCAATCAGCCCCAGCATTTT.

The rearrangement joins TRBV5-6 to TRBJ1-2; tentatively, D is TRBD1 (6 bases). Germline CDR1 SGHDT, CDR2 YYEEEE. The CDR3 is made up of 14 amino acids. Trimming took 3 bases from V and 4 from J, leaving 13 bases between them. The DNA for the CDR3 is TGTGCCAGCAGCTCAGGGACAAGAGCCTATGGCTACACCTTC. It is translated as CASSSGTRAYGYTF.

The rearrangement joins TRBV6-5 to TRBJ1-2, with a weak D call TRBD1 (5 bases). The V gene's germline CDR1 is MNHEY and CDR2 SVGAGI. V gave up 0 bases and J gave up 7 bases, with 9 bases separating them. The CDR3 spans 13 residues. The chain's CDR3 is CASSYSVDSGYTF. In nucleotides, the CDR3 is TGTGCCAGCAGTTACTCAGTCGACAGTGGCTACACCTTC.

This clone appeared a single time. The V gene is TRBV19, the J gene TRBJ1-1, with D tentatively TRBD1 (5 bases). Trimming stripped 2 bases from V and 8 bases from J, with 15 bases between. Germline CDR1 and CDR2: LNHDA and SQIVND (reference sequence). This CDR3 has 14 residues. The CDR3, as DNA: TGTGCCAGTAGTATATGGAGGGGAGCAGGAGAAGCTTTCTTT. This translates into CASSIWRGAGEAFF.

The chain is built from TRBV27 and TRBJ1-2; a weak D match, TRBD1 (5 bases). The germline V and J ends were trimmed by 8 bases and 8 bases, with 12 bases remaining between them. This CDR3 contains 11 residues. The germline V gene has CDR1 MNHEY and CDR2 SMNVEV (reference sequence). CDR3 amino acids: CASGDSVGYTF. CDR3 sequence (DNA): TGTGCCAGCGGGGACTCCGTAGGCTACACCTTC.

The chain combines TRBV29-1 with TRBJ2-3; D is possibly TRBD2 (5 bases). CDR1 is SQVTM and CDR2 is ANQGSEA in the germline V gene. The CDR3 has 13 amino acids. Trimming pared 2 bases from V and 8 bases from J, leaving 14 bases between. CDR3 sequence reads: CSVENGARGTQYF. CDR3 in DNA: TGCAGCGTTGAAAATGGCGCCCGGGGTACGCAGTATTTT.

Only one count was recorded for this clone. The rearrangement uses TRBV10-3 and TRBJ2-3; D gene uncertain. The CDR3 totals 16 residues. The V end lost 0 bases, the J end lost 2 bases, and 12 bases lay between the germline ends. Looked up from germline, CDR1 is ENHRY and CDR2 is SYGVKD. CDR3 sequence (DNA): TGTGCCATCAGTGAGTCGGCCAGAACACCCACAGATACGCAGTATTTT. This encodes CAISESARTPTDTQYF.

The chain joins TRBV9 to TRBJ2-5, with 7 bases lining up with TRBD2. With 0 bases clipped from V and 0 bases from J, the junction kept 5 bases outside the gene matches. This CDR3 spans 16 amino acids. The germline V gene encodes CDR1 SGDLS and CDR2 YYNGEE. CDR3 protein: CASSVDGEGYQETQYF. In DNA form, the CDR3 reads TGTGCCAGCAGCGTAGACGGGGAGGGTTACCAAGAGACCCAGTACTTC.

V gene TRBV9 combines with J gene TRBJ2-3; 12 bases are shared with TRBD2. Germline V lookup: CDR1 SGDLS, CDR2 YYNGEE. The CDR3 is 17 amino acids. The V gene end was trimmed by 4 bases and the J gene end by 2 bases; junction bases not matched to a gene: 8. The CDR3 reads CASSTLTSGGFTDTQYF. In DNA form, the CDR3 reads TGTGCCAGCAGCACACTGACTAGCGGGGGCTTCACAGATACGCAGTATTTT.

The chain uses TRBV4-1 and TRBJ2-3, with 7 positions matching TRBD2. The CDR3 loop spans 16 amino acids. J gave up 6 bases and V 0 bases, and 9 bases lay outside the gene matches. Germline V gene sequence: CDR1 MGHRA, CDR2 YSYEKL. The CDR3 DNA follows: TGCGCCAGCAGCCAAGATAAACTAGCGACTAGCGATACGCAGTATTTT. This codes for CASSQDKLATSDTQYF.

The chain couples TRBV27 to TRBJ2-7; weak D call: TRBD1 (6 bases). The CDR3 loop spans 12 amino acids. V lost 6 bases and J lost 5, with 11 bases in between. CDR1 and CDR2 from the germline V gene are MNHEY and SMNVEV (reference sequence). Here the CDR3 DNA reads TGTGCCAGCAGCCGGAACAGGGACGAGCAGTACTTC. Encoded protein: CASSRNRDEQYF.

This sequence joins TRBV5-6 and TRBJ1-2, with no clear D. CDR1 SGHDT and CDR2 YYEEEE come from the germline V gene. Deletions cut 0 bases from V and 4 bases from J, with 7 bases between. The CDR3 totals 13 residues. In DNA, the CDR3 is TGTGCCAGCAGCTTGGAGTGGAGCTATGGCTACACCTTC. This codes for CASSLEWSYGYTF.

This clone has only one observation. The chain joins TRBV7-8 to TRBJ2-3; 16 positions agree with TRBD2. Germline CDR1 reads SGHVS; CDR2 reads FQNEAQ. After removal of 4 bases from V and 2 bases from J, the junction contained 6 bases not matched to a gene. The length of the CDR3 is 18 residues. The CDR3 region is CASSWGLAGGSSTDTQYF. The DNA of the CDR3 is TGTGCCAGCAGCTGGGGACTAGCGGGGGGGAGCTCCACAGATACGCAGTATTTT. Full variable domain (rest looked up from reference TRBV7-8 and TRBJ2-3): GAGVSQSPRYKVAKRGQDVALRCDPISGHVSLFWYQQALGQGPEFLTYFQNEAQLDKSGLPSDRFFAERPEGSVSTLKIQRTQQEDSAVYLCASSWGLAGGSSTDTQYFGPGTRLTVL.

A single count supports this clone. The CDR3 DNA sequence: TGTGCCAGCTCACCATTCGAAGGGACAGGCCGAGGATTAGGAGGTGGGACTGAAGCTTTCTTT. Its protein is CASSPFEGTGRGLGGGTEAFF. The chain couples TRBV18 to TRBJ1-1, with 8 bases aligning to TRBD1. CDR1 KGHSH and CDR2 LQKENI come from the germline V gene. With 2 bases clipped from V and 5 bases from J, the junction kept 25 bases outside the gene matches. This CDR3 region has 21 residues.

This chain links TRBV4-1 with TRBJ1-2; perhaps TRBD1 as D (5 bases). The V and J ends lost 4 bases and 2 bases respectively, with 14 bases between them. The germline V gene encodes CDR1 MGHRA and CDR2 YSYEKL. The CDR3 is 15 residues long. The CDR3 loop is CASSPAGGPNYGYTF. For the CDR3, the DNA is TGCGCCAGCAGCCCCGCCGGGGGACCAAACTATGGCTACACCTTC.

This clone was recorded once. The chain employs TRBV29-1 and TRBJ2-2; D is uncertain. Germline V gives CDR1 SQVTM, CDR2 ANQGSEA. The CDR3 extends over 15 amino acids. V was cut by 5 bases and J by 0 bases, with 13 bases left in between. The CDR3 loop is CSVIALGPNTGELFF. CDR3 nucleotide sequence: TGCAGCGTTATCGCCCTAGGTCCGAACACCGGGGAGCTGTTTTTT.